This TCR beta chain comes out of a study of CD8 T cells in ankylosing spondylitis. Points from the study as a whole: Reported data indicate significant enrichment of disease-linked clones within matched ankylosing spondylitis synovial fluid.

V trimming: 6 bases; J trimming: 3 bases; junction bases outside the gene matches: 13. There are 18 residues in the CDR3. Germline CDR1 reads MNHNS; CDR2 reads SASEGT. Turning to this clonotype: Its matching antigen is unknown.

Scientists made TCR beta libraries using quantitative 5'-RACE with molecular barcodes. A single record per CDR3 protein comes from TCRdb applying MiXCR to the 5' RACE reads. The sample consists of approximately 220,000 distinct CDR3 sequences, roughly 24% of them appearing once. What was sequenced was blood, either unsorted or a sorted T cell fraction (not recorded which). The origin of this receptor is a male donor with ankylosing spondylitis or in good health (not recorded which). The chain has TRBV6-1 and TRBJ2-7, with 14 bases fitting TRBD2. The CDR3 DNA reads TGTGCCAGCAGCCCCCGGCCGGGACTAGCGGGAGAGGTCTACGAGCAGTACTTC. Residues: CASSPRPGLAGEVYEQYF.